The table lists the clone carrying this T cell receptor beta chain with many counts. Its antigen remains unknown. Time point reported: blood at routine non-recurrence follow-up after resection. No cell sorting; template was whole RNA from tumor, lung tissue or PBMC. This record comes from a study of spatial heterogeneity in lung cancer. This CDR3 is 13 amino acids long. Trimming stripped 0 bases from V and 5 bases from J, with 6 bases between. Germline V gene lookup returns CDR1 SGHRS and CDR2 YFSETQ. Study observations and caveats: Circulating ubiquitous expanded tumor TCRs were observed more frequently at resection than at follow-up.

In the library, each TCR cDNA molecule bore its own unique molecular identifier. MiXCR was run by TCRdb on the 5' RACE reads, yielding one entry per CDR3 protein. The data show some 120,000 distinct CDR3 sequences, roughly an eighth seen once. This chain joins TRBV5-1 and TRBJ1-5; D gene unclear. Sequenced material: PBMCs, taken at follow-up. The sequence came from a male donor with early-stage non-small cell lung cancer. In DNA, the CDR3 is TGCGCCAGCAGCTTGGCGGAAGATCAGCCCCAGCATTTT. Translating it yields CASSLAEDQPQHF.